This TCR beta chain was sequenced for a study of blood T cell repertoires in COVID-19. Background on the study: Acute-phase and convalescent COVID-19 samples originated in the United States, Italy and Spain.

The CDR3 totals 16 residues. CDR1 and CDR2 from the germline V gene are SGHAT and FQNNGV. The V segment lost 2 bases and the J segment 6 bases; nucleotides outside the gene matches: 9. The authors' processing: Using reference gene primer amplification, nucleated cell counts were estimated. Sequenced by immunoSEQ multiplex PCR; TCRdb stores in-frame clones only, minus some. V and J calls and clone size are given by that table; D and trimming were obtained from the DNA. This sample carries over 250,000 clones, around 86% of them seen once, and the ten largest clones take roughly 2.1%. V is TRBV11-2 and J is TRBJ2-1; 8 bases are a match to TRBD2. The material sequenced was peripheral blood. This sequence originates from a man aged 50-59 years with acute or convalescent COVID-19. CDR3 DNA: TGTGCCAGCAGCTTATTCCACGGGGGGGCGCGCAATGAGCAGTTCTTC. Translated: CASSLFHGGARNEQFF.